This TCR beta chain was profiled in a study of cytomegalovirus exposure and HLA in healthy donors. CDR3 length: 19 amino acids. The V gene end was trimmed by 3 bases and the J gene end by 1 base; junction bases not matched to a gene: 18. CDR1 is GTSNPN, CDR2 SVGIG, per germline (reference sequence). Amplification used 60 Vbeta primers and 13 Jbeta primers. This table comes from immunoSEQ multiplex PCR, and its TCRdb copy is limited to in-frame clones, with some not included. The sample contains under 150,000 clones, 70% to 80% of which appear only once. The sequence came from a woman aged 45 to 65 in good health and CMV-seronegative. The V gene is TRBV30, the J gene TRBJ1-3, with 7 bases aligning to TRBD1. The sequenced sample consisted of PBMCs. The CDR3 DNA sequence: TGTGCCTGGAGCTCAGGGGGGACACCCGAGGTGCCTTCTGGAAACACCATATATTTT. Residues: CAWSSGGTPEVPSGNTIYF.